This is a list of T cell receptor beta chains from one sample in a study of blood T cells in healthy people across ages. One entry per CDR3 protein results from TCRdb running MiXCR on the 5' RACE reads. The sample includes fewer than 700,000 distinct CDR3 sequences, 40% to 50% of them seen just once. The specimen sequenced was blood. The receptors stem from a man older than 75 in good health. Each CDR3 is given with its conserved first and last residue. A D gene is named only where the DNA matches it firmly. Some rows have no size entry. The others give once, few or many, or a class for an expanded clone.

.	TRBV9	TRBJ2-5	.	TGTGCCAGCAGCGGGACACCTGAGGTCCAAGAGACCCAGTACTTC	CASSGTPEVQETQYF
.	TRBV20-1	TRBJ2-7	.	TGCAGTGCTAGAGGCTGGGGGCTAGCGGACTACGAGCAGTACTTC	CSARGWGLADYEQYF
.	TRBV7-3	TRBJ2-1	TRBD2	TGTGCCAGCAGCTTTGGGCTAGCGGGGGCCTACAATGAGCAGTTCTTC	CASSFGLAGAYNEQFF
.	TRBV27	TRBJ2-5	.	TGTGCCAGCAGTTTACTCTCCATTGGTAGGGAGACCCAGTACTTC	CASSLLSIGRETQYF
.	TRBV7-9	TRBJ1-2	.	TGTGCCAGCAGCTTAGGTGGCCGCTACACCTTC	CASSLGGRYTF
once	TRBV9	TRBJ2-7	TRBD2	TGTGCCAGCAGCCCCAGGGCTCTAGCGGGCAACAATGAGCAGTACTTC	CASSPRALAGNNEQYF
.	TRBV12-3/TRBV12-4	TRBJ2-3	.	TGTGCCAGCAGTTACAGGGACCCAGATACGCAGTATTTT	CASSYRDPDTQYF
.	TRBV6-2/TRBV6-3	TRBJ2-1	.	TGTGCCAGCAGTTTTCCCCAGATTTACAATGAGCAGTTCTTC	CASSFPQIYNEQFF
.	TRBV20-1	TRBJ2-7	TRBD1	TGCAGTGCTGACCGGGACAGGGCTTACGAGCAGTACTTC	CSADRDRAYEQYF
many	TRBV7-2	TRBJ2-7	TRBD1	TGTGCCAGCAGCCAGGGGGTCTACTACGAGCAGTACTTC	CASSQGVYYEQYF
.	TRBV10-3	TRBJ2-5	.	TGTGCCATCAGTGAGTCCTTACAAGAGACCCAGTACTTC	CAISESLQETQYF
.	TRBV11-2	TRBJ1-6	TRBD1	TGTGCCAGCAGCCAGACAGGGGTAGGTTCACCCCTCCACTTT	CASSQTGVGSPLHF
.	TRBV4-1	TRBJ2-7	.	TGCGCCAGCAGCCAAGACCCGAGGAGTAGGTCCCGGGAGCAGTACTTC	CASSQDPRSRSREQYF
few	TRBV2	TRBJ1-2	.	TGTGCCAGCAGTGAGACAGCCTATGGCTACACCTTC	CASSETAYGYTF
.	TRBV29-1	TRBJ2-3	.	TGCAGCGTTGCTAGGGGGGCCACAGATACGCAGTATTTT	CSVARGATDTQYF
few	TRBV6-2/TRBV6-3	TRBJ2-1	.	TGTGCCAGCGGGGGAGCGAGGGATTCATTAGACTATGAGCAGTTCTTC	CASGGARDSLDYEQFF
.	TRBV20-1	TRBJ1-2	.	TGCAGTGCTCCCAACGGAAACAACTATGGCTACACCTTC	CSAPNGNNYGYTF
few	TRBV2	TRBJ2-5	.	TGTGCCAGCAGTGTTGCCTTTGGAGAGACCCAGTACTTC	CASSVAFGETQYF
.	TRBV7-3	TRBJ2-1	.	TGTGCCAGCAGCTTAGAGGGGTTGGTGGGAGCGGAGCAGTTCTTC	CASSLEGLVGAEQFF
.	TRBV25-1	TRBJ2-5	TRBD2	TGTGCCAGCAGTATGGGGGGGGGGCAAGAGACCCAGTACTTC	CASSMGGGQETQYF
few	TRBV7-2	TRBJ2-3	.	TGTGCCAGCAGCTTAGTTTCGAGTGGAAGAGATACGCAGTATTTT	CASSLVSSGRDTQYF
.	TRBV20-1	TRBJ2-3	.	TGCAGTGCCTCTAATCTGGGGTCTTACACAGATACGCAGTATTTT	CSASNLGSYTDTQYF
few	TRBV7-2	TRBJ2-7	TRBD1	TGTGCCAGCAGAATCGGGACAGGTGGTAACGAGCAGTACTTC	CASRIGTGGNEQYF
.	TRBV7-2	TRBJ2-7	.	TGTGCCAGCAGCCTTATCCGGGACCCTTTCCACGAGCAGTACTTC	CASSLIRDPFHEQYF
many	TRBV6-6	TRBJ1-6	.	TGTGCCAGCAGTTACTCGCCGGGGACGGACTATAATTCACCCCTCCACTTT	CASSYSPGTDYNSPLHF
few	TRBV12-3/TRBV12-4	TRBJ2-5	.	TGTGCCAGCAGTTCGCGGACACCAACCCAGTACTTC	CASSSRTPTQYF
.	TRBV20-1	TRBJ1-1	.	TGCAGTGCTAGAGATCGTCGGCATACGAACACTGAAGCTTTCTTT	CSARDRRHTNTEAFF
.	TRBV6-2/TRBV6-3	TRBJ2-7	TRBD1	TGTGCCAGCAGTTACAATTCGGTGACAGGGGCATTCCACGAGCAGTACTTC	CASSYNSVTGAFHEQYF
.	TRBV6-6	TRBJ2-2	TRBD2	TGTGCCAACAGTCCGACTAGCGGGGGTACCGGGGAGCTGTTTTTT	CANSPTSGGTGELFF
.	TRBV20-1	TRBJ2-5	TRBD2	TGCAGTGCTCGGACTAGCGGGAGGGTGGGTGAGACCCAGTACTTC	CSARTSGRVGETQYF
few	TRBV5-1	TRBJ2-1	TRBD1	TGCGCCGGCACCCGGACAGGGGGCGTAAACGACAATGAGCAGTTCTTC	CAGTRTGGVNDNEQFF
few	TRBV4-1	TRBJ1-5	.	TGCGCCAGCAGCCAAGATTACAGAAATCAGCCCCAGCATTTT	CASSQDYRNQPQHF
.	TRBV20-1	TRBJ2-3	.	TGCAGTGCCCCCCAGTTCGGTACAGATACGCAGTATTTT	CSAPQFGTDTQYF
.	TRBV30	TRBJ2-5	.	TGTGCCTGGAGTGTAAGTAGGGGGAATAGTGGGGAGACCCAGTACTTC	CAWSVSRGNSGETQYF
many	TRBV3-1	TRBJ1-1	.	TGTGCCAGCAGCCGCCGGGACGGAACAAATGAAGCTTTCTTT	CASSRRDGTNEAFF
.	TRBV20-1	TRBJ1-5	.	TGCAGTGCTAGCTTAGGGAGCAATCAGCCCCAGCATTTT	CSASLGSNQPQHF
.	TRBV28	TRBJ2-7	.	TGTGCCAGCAGTCCGCCCGGGAAGGGCGAGCAGTACTTC	CASSPPGKGEQYF
many	TRBV11-2	TRBJ2-2	.	TGTGCCAGCAGCTTAGATTACTATCCTGGCGGGGAGCTGTTTTTT	CASSLDYYPGGELFF
few	TRBV7-2	TRBJ2-1	TRBD1	TGTGCCAGCAGCTTACAGGGGGCGACAAGCAATGAGCAGTTCTTC	CASSLQGATSNEQFF
few	TRBV20-1	TRBJ2-1	.	TGCAGTGCTAGAATGGCAGCGGCCCGAGGATCCTACAATGAGCAGTTCTTC	CSARMAAARGSYNEQFF
once	TRBV20-1	TRBJ2-3	.	TGCAGTGCCCCCCTAGGACTGTCTAGCACAGATACGCAGTATTTT	CSAPLGLSSTDTQYF
.	TRBV9	TRBJ1-1	TRBD1	TGTGCCAGCAGCACTATCTACCAAGGGGGCGCCGTGGGGACTGAAGCTTTCTTT	CASSTIYQGGAVGTEAFF
once	TRBV9	TRBJ2-1	.	TGTTCCAGCATCGCCTCCTACAATGAGCAGTTCTTC	CSSIASYNEQFF
.	TRBV5-1	TRBJ2-5	.	TGCGCCAGCAGCCGACGCATTCGGGAGACCCAGTACTTC	CASSRRIRETQYF
.	TRBV21-1	TRBJ2-7	.	TGTGCCAGCAGCTCACAACGGGACAGGGTCCCCCTTGACGAGCAGTACTTC	CASSSQRDRVPLDEQYF
few	TRBV7-2	TRBJ2-5	.	TGTGCCAGCAGCTTAGGGGCCGCATACGCTAGGGGAGAGACCCAGTACTTC	CASSLGAAYARGETQYF
few	TRBV6-2/TRBV6-3	TRBJ2-7	.	TGTGCCAGCAGCAACCGACAGGGACTGAACTACGAGCAGTACTTC	CASSNRQGLNYEQYF
few	TRBV18	TRBJ2-7	TRBD1	TGTGCCAGCTCACGCGACAGGGGTCGGGACGAGCAGTACTTC	CASSRDRGRDEQYF
.	TRBV12-3/TRBV12-4	TRBJ2-5	TRBD2	TGTGCCAGCAGTCCTAGCGGGGTCTACAATGAGCAGTACTTC	CASSPSGVYNEQYF
.	TRBV10-3	TRBJ1-4	TRBD1	TGTGCCATCAGCAGGAAACAGGGGGGGAATGAAAAACTGTTTTTT	CAISRKQGGNEKLFF
.	TRBV20-1	TRBJ1-4	.	TGCAGTGCTAGTGCCGGGGGGGGACTCACGGATGAAAAACTGTTTTTT	CSASAGGGLTDEKLFF